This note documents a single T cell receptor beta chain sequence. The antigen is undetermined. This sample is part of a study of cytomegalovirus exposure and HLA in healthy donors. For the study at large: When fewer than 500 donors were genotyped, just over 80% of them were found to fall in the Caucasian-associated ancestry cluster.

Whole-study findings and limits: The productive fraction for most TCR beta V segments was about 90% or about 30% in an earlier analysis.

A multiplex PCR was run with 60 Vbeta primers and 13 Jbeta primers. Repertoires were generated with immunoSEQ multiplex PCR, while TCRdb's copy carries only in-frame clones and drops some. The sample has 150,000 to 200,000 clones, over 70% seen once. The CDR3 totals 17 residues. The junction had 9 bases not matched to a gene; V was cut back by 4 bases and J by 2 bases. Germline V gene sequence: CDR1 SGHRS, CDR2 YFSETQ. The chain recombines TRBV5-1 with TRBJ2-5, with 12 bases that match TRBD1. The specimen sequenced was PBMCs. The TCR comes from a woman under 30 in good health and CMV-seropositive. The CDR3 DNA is TGCGCCAGCAGCAGAGGGACAGGGGGCACGACACAAGAGACCCAGTACTTC. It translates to CASSRGTGGTTQETQYF.